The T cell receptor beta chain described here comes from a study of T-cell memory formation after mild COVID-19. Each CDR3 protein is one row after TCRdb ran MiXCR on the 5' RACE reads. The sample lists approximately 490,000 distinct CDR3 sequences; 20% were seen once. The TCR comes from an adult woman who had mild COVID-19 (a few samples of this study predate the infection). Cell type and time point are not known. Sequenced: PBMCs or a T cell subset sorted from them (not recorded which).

DNA for the CDR3: TGTGCCAGCAGCCCCACAAGGACCACCTACGAGCAGTACTTC. Encoded protein: CASSPTRTTYEQYF. The rearrangement uses TRBV4-2 and TRBJ2-7, with D unresolved. Between the trimmed V and J ends, which lost 4 bases and 2 bases, there was a span of 12 bases. This CDR3 comprises 14 residues. In germline, CDR1 is LGHNA, CDR2 YNFKEQ.